These T cell receptor beta chains were read from a single sample in a study of T cell responses to AZD1222 COVID-19 vaccine. Assay used: immunoSEQ multiplex PCR; TCRdb lists only in-frame clones, some missing. The table lists some 150,000 clones, 90% to 95% of them singletons. This specimen consisted of peripheral blood, obtained 28 days after the second AZD1222 dose. The receptors here all came from an adult who received the AZD1222 COVID-19 vaccine. CDR3s include the opening cysteine and the closing phenylalanine or tryptophan. Fields, in order: D gene, J gene, V gene, clone size, CDR3 DNA, CDR3 protein. The D gene is left open where the match is weak. Some rows have no size entry. The others give once, few or many, or a class for an expanded clone.

D: .; J: TRBJ1-1; V: TRBV25-1; size: .; DNA: TGTGCCAGTGGACCTGGACAGCTGGCCACTGAAGCTTTCTTT; CDR3: CASGPGQLATEAFF
D: TRBD1; J: TRBJ1-4; V: TRBV28; size: .; DNA: TGTGCCAGCAGTCTCGTGGGACAGGGAAAACTGTTTTTT; CDR3: CASSLVGQGKLFF
D: .; J: TRBJ1-1; V: TRBV19; size: .; DNA: TGTGCCACCCGGGGGGGCGCTGAAGCTTTCTTT; CDR3: CATRGGAEAFF
D: TRBD1; J: TRBJ1-6; V: TRBV4-1; size: .; DNA: TGCGCCAGCAGCCTTGGACAGGACGCCAGGTCCCTCCACTTT; CDR3: CASSLGQDARSLHF
D: TRBD1; J: TRBJ1-1; V: TRBV6-5; size: .; DNA: TGTGCCAGCAGGGGACAGGGGGCTTGGGGCACTGAAGCTTTCTTT; CDR3: CASRGQGAWGTEAFF
D: .; J: TRBJ2-7; V: TRBV7-9; size: .; DNA: TGTGCCAGCAGGATGGGGTCGGGAGAGCAGTACTTC; CDR3: CASRMGSGEQYF
D: .; J: TRBJ1-5; V: TRBV18; size: .; DNA: TGTGCCAGCTCACAGGGGGGGGCAGGGAATCAGCCCCAGCATTTT; CDR3: CASSQGGAGNQPQHF
D: .; J: TRBJ1-5; V: TRBV6-5; size: .; DNA: TGTGCCAGCCGGGGTGGGGGGTCCAATCAGCCCCAGCATTTT; CDR3: CASRGGGSNQPQHF
D: .; J: TRBJ1-1; V: TRBV27; size: .; DNA: TGTGCCAGCTCATTACGGGGGGGTTACCGCACTGAAGCTTTCTTT; CDR3: CASSLRGGYRTEAFF
D: .; J: TRBJ1-1; V: TRBV27; size: .; DNA: TGTGCCAGCAGTAACCCCTCTCAGGGAGTTACTGAAGCTTTCTTT; CDR3: CASSNPSQGVTEAFF
D: TRBD1; J: TRBJ2-1; V: TRBV6-6; size: .; DNA: TGTGCCAGCAGTTACCTGGGACAGGGGAACAATGAGCAGTTCTTC; CDR3: CASSYLGQGNNEQFF
D: .; J: TRBJ1-4; V: TRBV6-5; size: .; DNA: TGTGCCAGCAGTTACTCGAGCGGGGAAAAACTGTTTTTT; CDR3: CASSYSSGEKLFF
D: .; J: TRBJ1-2; V: TRBV9; size: .; DNA: TGTGCCAGCAGCACCGACCTTGGTGGCTACACCTTC; CDR3: CASSTDLGGYTF
D: TRBD1; J: TRBJ1-5; V: TRBV7-2; size: .; DNA: TGTGCCAGCAGCGAAAGACAGGGGAGGCAGCCCCAGCATTTT; CDR3: CASSERQGRQPQHF
D: TRBD1; J: TRBJ2-1; V: TRBV18; size: .; DNA: TGTGCCAGCTCACCCGTTATCGGGACAGACAATGAGCAGTTCTTC; CDR3: CASSPVIGTDNEQFF
D: .; J: TRBJ2-1; V: TRBV14; size: .; DNA: TGTGCCAGCAGCCTAGCGGCGAGTAACTCCTACAATGAGCAGTTCTTC; CDR3: CASSLAASNSYNEQFF
D: .; J: TRBJ1-2; V: TRBV5-6; size: once; DNA: TGTGCCAGCAGCTTGTCCCAGGGAGTCTATGGCTACACCTTC; CDR3: CASSLSQGVYGYTF
D: TRBD2; J: TRBJ2-5; V: TRBV27; size: .; DNA: TGTGCCAGCAGTCCACTAGCGGTGGGGCTAAAAGAGACCCAGTACTTC; CDR3: CASSPLAVGLKETQYF
D: .; J: TRBJ2-1; V: TRBV11-1; size: .; DNA: TGTGCCAGCAGCCCAAGGGGCCATGAGCAGTTCTTC; CDR3: CASSPRGHEQFF
D: .; J: TRBJ1-3; V: TRBV6-5; size: .; DNA: TGTGCCAGCAGTTACTCGGACGGCAGCTCTGGAAACACCATATATTTT; CDR3: CASSYSDGSSGNTIYF
D: .; J: TRBJ1-5; V: TRBV11-2; size: .; DNA: TGTGCCAGCAGCACCGGGGCCGCCTGGCAGCCCCAGCATTTT; CDR3: CASSTGAAWQPQHF
D: .; J: TRBJ1-2; V: TRBV12-3/TRBV12-4; size: .; DNA: TGTGCCAGCAGCTCGACAAAAGGGGGTGGCTACACCTTC; CDR3: CASSSTKGGGYTF
D: TRBD2; J: TRBJ2-7; V: TRBV3-1/TRBV3-2; size: .; DNA: TGTGCCAGCAGCCCCCTCACTAGCGGGAGCTCCTACGAGCAGTACTTC; CDR3: CASSPLTSGSSYEQYF
D: .; J: TRBJ2-1; V: TRBV9; size: .; DNA: TGTGCCAGCAGCCTCACCTCCTACAATGAGCAGTTCTTC; CDR3: CASSLTSYNEQFF
D: TRBD1; J: TRBJ1-2; V: TRBV28; size: .; DNA: TGTGCCAGCAGGTCGACAGGGTCGGCGGAAGGCTACACCTTC; CDR3: CASRSTGSAEGYTF
D: TRBD2; J: TRBJ2-1; V: TRBV14; size: .; DNA: TGTGCCAGCAGCCAAGTCGTTGGACTAGCGGGAGTATGGGGTGAGCAGTTCTTC; CDR3: CASSQVVGLAGVWGEQFF
D: TRBD1; J: TRBJ2-2; V: TRBV28; size: .; DNA: TGTGCCAGCAGAACCCCCTTAGGGACAGGGAACGGGGAGCTGTTTTTT; CDR3: CASRTPLGTGNGELFF
D: .; J: TRBJ2-1; V: TRBV30; size: .; DNA: TGTGCCTGGAAAGAGGGGGGGCCCGTCGGGGAGCAGTTCTTC; CDR3: CAWKEGGPVGEQFF
D: TRBD2; J: TRBJ2-2; V: TRBV9; size: .; DNA: TGTGCCAGCAGCGTAGGCGGGACTAGCGTGTATACCGGGGAGCTGTTTTTT; CDR3: CASSVGGTSVYTGELFF
D: .; J: TRBJ2-6; V: TRBV5-1; size: many; DNA: TGCGCCAGCAAAGTCATGTACCCAGTCGCTGTCCCCGCTGGGGCCAACGTCCTGACTTTC; CDR3: CASKVMYPVAVPAGANVLTF
D: TRBD1; J: TRBJ1-2; V: TRBV18; size: .; DNA: TGTGCCAGCTCAAGGACAGGGGCGGAGTACACCTTC; CDR3: CASSRTGAEYTF
D: TRBD1; J: TRBJ1-6; V: TRBV4-1; size: .; DNA: TGCGCCAGCAGCCGGGAGACAGGGATTACGGCACCCCTCCACTTT; CDR3: CASSRETGITAPLHF
D: .; J: TRBJ1-1; V: TRBV9; size: .; DNA: TGTGCCAGCAGCGTCCGCTCGACAGCTCTGAACACTGAAGCTTTCTTT; CDR3: CASSVRSTALNTEAFF
D: TRBD1; J: TRBJ2-3; V: TRBV25-1; size: .; DNA: TGTGCCAGCAGTGATCCGGGACAGAGAAGAGATACGCAGTATTTT; CDR3: CASSDPGQRRDTQYF
D: .; J: TRBJ1-5; V: TRBV7-2; size: .; DNA: TGTGCCAGCAGCCTTCATAGCAATCAGCCCCAGCATTTT; CDR3: CASSLHSNQPQHF
D: TRBD1; J: TRBJ1-4; V: TRBV19; size: .; DNA: TGTGCCAGTAGTGCGGACAGGGGACACGGTGAAAAACTGTTTTTT; CDR3: CASSADRGHGEKLFF
D: TRBD1; J: TRBJ1-2; V: TRBV10-3; size: .; DNA: TGTGCCTCTCACCTGACAGGGGTAAACTATGGCTACACCTTC; CDR3: CASHLTGVNYGYTF
D: .; J: TRBJ2-3; V: TRBV6-5; size: .; DNA: TGTGCCAGCAGGGGGTCGACTCCAGGCACAGATACGCAGTATTTT; CDR3: CASRGSTPGTDTQYF
D: TRBD1; J: TRBJ2-7; V: TRBV30; size: .; DNA: TGTGCCTGGACCTGGGACAGGGTAAGCGAGCAGTACTTC; CDR3: CAWTWDRVSEQYF
D: .; J: TRBJ1-5; V: TRBV10-3; size: .; DNA: TGTGCCATCGGGGAGTATAGCAATCAGCCCCAGCATTTT; CDR3: CAIGEYSNQPQHF
D: .; J: TRBJ2-2; V: TRBV18; size: .; DNA: TGTGCCAGCTCACCACCGGGCCGGGGAGCCGGGGAGCTGTTTTTT; CDR3: CASSPPGRGAGELFF
D: .; J: TRBJ1-6; V: TRBV15; size: .; DNA: TGTGCCACCAGCAGAACAGTGTCTGGGACCCTGGGACGGGGGAATTCACCCCTCCACTTT; CDR3: CATSRTVSGTLGRGNSPLHF
D: .; J: TRBJ2-7; V: TRBV9; size: once; DNA: TGTGCCAGCAGCGTAGGTGGTTTTGGCGAGCAGTACTTC; CDR3: CASSVGGFGEQYF
D: .; J: TRBJ2-2; V: TRBV5-1; size: .; DNA: TGCGCCAGCAGCCATCAACAGGGTTCGGCCGGGGAGCTGTTTTTT; CDR3: CASSHQQGSAGELFF
D: TRBD2; J: TRBJ2-1; V: TRBV27; size: .; DNA: TGTGCCAGCAGTCGACTAGCGGGAGACAATGAGCAGTTCTTC; CDR3: CASSRLAGDNEQFF
D: .; J: TRBJ1-2; V: TRBV7-8; size: .; DNA: TGTGCCAGCAGCTTAGCGCGACAGGCATATGGCTACACCTTC; CDR3: CASSLARQAYGYTF
D: .; J: TRBJ1-1; V: TRBV2; size: .; DNA: TGTGCCAGCAGAGCAACAGTGAACACTGAAGCTTTCTTT; CDR3: CASRATVNTEAFF
D: .; J: TRBJ1-5; V: TRBV19; size: .; DNA: TGTGCCAGTAGTATACTCCCTTCTGGCAATCAGCCCCAGCATTTT; CDR3: CASSILPSGNQPQHF
D: TRBD2; J: TRBJ2-7; V: TRBV11-2; size: .; DNA: TGTGCCAGCAGCTTGAACGGGAGGCAAAACGAGCAGTACTTC; CDR3: CASSLNGRQNEQYF
D: TRBD2; J: TRBJ2-1; V: TRBV4-2; size: .; DNA: TGTGCCAGCAGCCGTACTTTAGCGGGGGCCTACAATGAGCAGTTCTTC; CDR3: CASSRTLAGAYNEQFF
D: .; J: TRBJ1-1; V: TRBV2; size: .; DNA: TGTGCCAGCGGGATACAGGAGAACATGAACACTGAAGCTTTCTTT; CDR3: CASGIQENMNTEAFF
D: TRBD1; J: TRBJ1-1; V: TRBV5-1; size: .; DNA: TGCGCCAGCAGGTCCGGGACAGGGGCCCTGAACACTGAAGCTTTCTTT; CDR3: CASRSGTGALNTEAFF